A single sample gave rise to the 8 T cell receptor beta chains below, sequenced in a study of blood T cell repertoires in COVID-19. Profiled with immunoSEQ multiplex PCR; TCRdb holds only in-frame clones, not every one. The sample consists of roughly 190,000 clones, approximately 86% of them appearing once. Sequencing input: peripheral blood. The receptors were gathered from an elderly woman in a cohort sampled during active or convalescent COVID-19.

The chain uses TRBV19 and TRBJ2-2; 7 bases fit TRBD2. The ends lost 2 bases at V and 7 bases at J; junction bases unmatched: 7. Germline V CDR1 and CDR2: LNHDA, SQIVND (reference sequence). The CDR3 covers 15 residues. In DNA form, the CDR3 reads TGTGCCAGTAGTATACAAGGTGTAGCGGGCGGGGAGCTGTTTTTT. This translates into CASSIQGVAGGELFF.

This clone was detected only once. The gene calls are TRBV6-5 and TRBJ1-2, with 9 bases that match TRBD1. Looked up from germline, CDR1 is MNHEY and CDR2 is SVGAGI. Losses at the gene ends were 5 bases for V and 2 bases for J; bases not matched to a gene: 6. This CDR3 has 15 residues. The DNA of the CDR3 is TGTGCCAGCAGTCCCTCCGGGACAGGGAACTATGGCTACACCTTC. This codes for CASSPSGTGNYGYTF.

The chain has TRBV4-1 and TRBJ1-6; maybe TRBD1 (5 bases). V lost 1 base to trimming and J lost 10 bases, with 11 bases between them. The CDR3 is made up of 14 amino acids. The germline CDR1 and CDR2 sequences are MGHRA and YSYEKL. Here the CDR3 reads CASSQARVGSPLHF. CDR3 nucleotides: TGCGCCAGCAGCCAAGCCAGGGTCGGGTCACCCCTCCACTTT.

The chain is built from TRBV5-5 and TRBJ1-6; no firm D call. The V end lost 4 bases, the J end lost 5 bases, and 19 bases lay between the germline ends. This CDR3 contains 17 residues. From germline, CDR1 is SGHKS and CDR2 YYEKEE (reference sequence). CDR3 loop: CASSREVGKTHNSPLHF. The CDR3 bases are TGTGCCAGCAGCCGGGAGGTGGGGAAAACCCATAATTCACCCCTCCACTTT.

This clone showed up just a few times. The rearrangement links TRBV25-1 to TRBJ2-5; no definite D call. This CDR3 region has 12 residues. Deletions cut 3 bases from V and 5 bases from J, with 7 bases between. Per germline, CDR1 MGHDK and CDR2 SYGVNS. This CDR3 is CASSDEVETQYF. The DNA for the CDR3 is TGTGCCAGCAGTGACGAGGTTGAGACCCAGTACTTC.

In its sample, this clone was seen once. The chain is built from TRBV10-3 and TRBJ2-2, with D unclear. V dropped 2 bases and J dropped 3 bases, with 7 bases sitting between them. Germline V gene lookup returns CDR1 ENHRY and CDR2 SYGVKD. The CDR3 spans 14 residues. The DNA for the CDR3 is TGTGCCATCAGTGAGCGTCAGGACACCGGGGAGCTGTTTTTT. Residues: CAISERQDTGELFF.

The chain links TRBV18 to TRBJ2-5, with 7 bases aligning to TRBD2. J lost 2 bases, V lost 2 bases, and 2 bases had no gene match. Per germline, CDR1 KGHSH and CDR2 LQKENI. This CDR3 has 14 residues. This CDR3 is CASSPVSGQETQYF. DNA for the CDR3: TGTGCCAGCTCACCAGTTAGCGGGCAAGAGACCCAGTACTTC.

This rearrangement joins TRBV4-3 to TRBJ1-1; 7 bases are shared with TRBD1. V gave up 1 base and J gave up 4 bases; unmatched junction bases: 6. The CDR3 loop spans 15 amino acids. CDR1 LGHNA and CDR2 YSLEER come from the germline V gene. The CDR3, as DNA: TGCGCCAGCAGCCAAGCCCCACAGGGGAGCACTGAAGCTTTCTTT. It encodes CASSQAPQGSTEAFF.